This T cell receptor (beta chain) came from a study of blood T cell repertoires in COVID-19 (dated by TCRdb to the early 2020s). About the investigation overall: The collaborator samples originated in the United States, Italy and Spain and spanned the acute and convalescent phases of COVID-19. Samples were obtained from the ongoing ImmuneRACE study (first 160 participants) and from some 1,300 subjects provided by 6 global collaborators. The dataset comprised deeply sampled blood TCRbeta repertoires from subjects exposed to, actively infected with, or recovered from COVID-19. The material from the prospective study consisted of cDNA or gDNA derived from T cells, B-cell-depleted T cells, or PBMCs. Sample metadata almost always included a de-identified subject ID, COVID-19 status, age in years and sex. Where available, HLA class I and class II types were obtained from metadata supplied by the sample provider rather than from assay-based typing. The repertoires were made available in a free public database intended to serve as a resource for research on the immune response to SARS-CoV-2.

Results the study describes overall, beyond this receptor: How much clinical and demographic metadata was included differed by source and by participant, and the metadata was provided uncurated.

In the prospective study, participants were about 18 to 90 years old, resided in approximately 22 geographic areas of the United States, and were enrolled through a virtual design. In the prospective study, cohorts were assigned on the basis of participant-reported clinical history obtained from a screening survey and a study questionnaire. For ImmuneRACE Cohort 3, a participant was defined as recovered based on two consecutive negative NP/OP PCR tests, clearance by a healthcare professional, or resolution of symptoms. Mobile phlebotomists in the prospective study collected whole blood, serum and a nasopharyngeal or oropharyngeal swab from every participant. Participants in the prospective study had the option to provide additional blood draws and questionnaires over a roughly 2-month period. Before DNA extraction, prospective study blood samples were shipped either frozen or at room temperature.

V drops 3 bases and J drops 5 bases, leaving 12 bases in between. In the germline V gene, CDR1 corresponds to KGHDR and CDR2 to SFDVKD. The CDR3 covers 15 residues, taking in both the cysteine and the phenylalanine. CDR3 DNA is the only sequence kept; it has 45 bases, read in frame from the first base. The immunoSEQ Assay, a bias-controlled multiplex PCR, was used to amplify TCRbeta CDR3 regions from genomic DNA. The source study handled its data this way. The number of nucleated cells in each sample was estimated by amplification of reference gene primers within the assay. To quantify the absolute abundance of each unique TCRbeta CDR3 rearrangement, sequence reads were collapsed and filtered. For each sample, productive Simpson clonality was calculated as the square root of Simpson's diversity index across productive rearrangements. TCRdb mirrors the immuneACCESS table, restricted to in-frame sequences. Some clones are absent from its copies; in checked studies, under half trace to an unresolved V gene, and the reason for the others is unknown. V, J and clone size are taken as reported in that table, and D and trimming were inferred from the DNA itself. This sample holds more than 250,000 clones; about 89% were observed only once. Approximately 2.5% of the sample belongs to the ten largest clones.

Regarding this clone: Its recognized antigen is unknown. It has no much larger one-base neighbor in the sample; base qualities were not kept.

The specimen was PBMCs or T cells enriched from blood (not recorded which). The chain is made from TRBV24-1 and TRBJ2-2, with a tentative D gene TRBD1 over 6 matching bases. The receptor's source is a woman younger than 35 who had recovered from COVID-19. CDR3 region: CATSDRDTRTGELFF. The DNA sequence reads TGTGCCACCAGTGATAGGGACACCCGAACCGGGGAGCTGTTTTTT.